The TCR beta chain under discussion was sequenced for a study of identical twins. TCRdb re-derived calls from the 5' RACE reads in MiXCR, one entry per CDR3 protein. Of 300,000 to 400,000 distinct CDR3 sequences listed, approximately 10% were seen once; the top ten hold 8.5% to 10%. The length of the CDR3 is 14 residues. Trimming stripped 0 bases from V and 12 bases from J, with 15 bases between. This receptor was obtained from a woman aged 45-65 years in good health. This chain connects TRBV12-3 or TRBV12-4 to TRBJ2-1; perhaps D is TRBD1 or TRBD2 (5 bases each). The sample comprised naive T cells sorted from blood. CDR3: CASSLAQGVGGQFF. CDR3 DNA: TGTGCCAGCAGTTTAGCGCAGGGAGTCGGAGGGCAGTTCTTC.